The 28 T cell receptor beta chains reported below all come from one sample, sequenced in a study of T-cell reconstitution after alpha-beta-depleted transplantation in children. Preparation of the TCRbeta library involved a method that used unique molecular identifiers. TCRdb re-called the PCR reads through MiXCR, storing one row per CDR3 protein. The repertoire holds about 600,000 distinct CDR3 sequences, with about an eighth as singletons. The sample in question was PBMCs, mostly from graft donor cells, obtained 360 days after TCRalphabeta/CD19-depleted stem cell transplant. The receptors come from a male patient younger than 18 who had a stem cell transplant for acute myeloid leukemia, so the T cells may come from the graft donor.

For the CDR3, the DNA is TGTGCCAGCAGCGCAACAGGGGCGGTGACTGGGGCCAACGTCCTGACTTTC. It is translated as CASSATGAVTGANVLTF. The V gene is TRBV7-9, the J gene TRBJ2-6; 7 positions agree with TRBD1. Germline values: CDR1 SEHNR, CDR2 FQNEAQ (reference sequence). The CDR3 extends over 17 amino acids. V trimming: 5 bases; J trimming: 2 bases; junction bases outside the gene matches: 9.

This clonotype was observed a few times. This chain uses TRBV20-1 with TRBJ2-1; TRBD2 aligns across 11 bases. This CDR3 is built from 15 residues. V trimming: 7 bases; J trimming: 4 bases; junction bases outside the gene matches: 9. From germline, CDR1 is DFQATT and CDR2 SNEGSKA (reference sequence). CDR3 in DNA: TGCAGTGGTGACTCGACTAGCGGGGCTTACAATGAGCAGTTCTTC. Translation: CSGDSTSGAYNEQFF.

The chain combines TRBV11-3 with TRBJ2-2; TRBD2 is a possible D gene (6 bases). V was clipped by 5 bases and J by 4 bases, with 20 bases between them. Per germline, CDR1 SGHNT and CDR2 YENEEA. The CDR3 sequence is 17 residues long. The CDR3 sequence: CASSREPGLEATGELFF. DNA for the CDR3: TGTGCCAGCAGCCGAGAACCGGGACTGGAAGCCACCGGGGAGCTGTTTTTT.

The chain links TRBV1 to TRBJ2-1; the listed D gene, TRBD1, was not tested against the DNA. TRBV1 is a pseudogene segment. CDR3 length: 16 amino acids. CDR3 sequence: CTSRNHNRDQNNEQFF. DNA for the CDR3: TGCACCAGCAGAAACCACAACAGGGACCAAAACAATGAGCAGTTCTTC.

This clonotype came up many times. The chain uses TRBV29-1 and TRBJ1-1; D is unclear. V gave up 7 bases and J gave up 0 bases, with 9 bases separating them. Germline V CDR1 and CDR2: SQVTM, ANQGSEA. This CDR3 is 12 amino acids long. CDR3 region: CSENGVNTEAFF. The CDR3 DNA sequence: TGCAGCGAGAACGGGGTGAACACTGAAGCTTTCTTT.

This clonotype was counted many times. The chain couples TRBV25-1 to TRBJ2-1, with D uncertain. The CDR3 loop spans 14 amino acids. Trimming removed 5 bases at V and 6 bases at J, with 14 bases between. The germline CDR1 and CDR2 sequences are MGHDK and SYGVNS. This chain's CDR3 is CASSNSLWGNEQFF. CDR3 DNA: TGTGCCAGCAGTAACTCCCTTTGGGGCAATGAGCAGTTCTTC.

This clonotype was counted between two and nine times. V usage is TRBV7-8 and J usage is TRBJ2-7; TRBD2 aligns across 8 bases. CDR3 length: 15 residues. Germline lookup yields CDR1 SGHVS and CDR2 FQNEAQ. The ends lost 4 bases at V and 3 bases at J; junction bases unmatched: 8. This CDR3 is CASSSGTRGYYEQYF. The CDR3 region has the DNA TGTGCCAGCAGCTCTGGGACTAGGGGATACTACGAGCAGTACTTC. Filled out from reference TRBV7-8 and TRBJ2-7, the complete variable domain reads GAGVSQSPRYKVAKRGQDVALRCDPISGHVSLFWYQQALGQGPEFLTYFQNEAQLDKSGLPSDRFFAERPEGSVSTLKIQRTQQEDSAVYLCASSSGTRGYYEQYFGPGTRLTVT.

This clonotype was picked up a small number of times. The chain carries TRBV12-3 or TRBV12-4 and TRBJ1-2; D may be TRBD1 (5 bases). The length of the CDR3 is 15 residues. Deletions cut 5 bases from V and 6 bases from J, with 19 bases between. As DNA, the CDR3 is TGTGCCAGCAGTCTTGCCAGGGCCTCCGGTGATGGCTACACCTTC. This codes for CASSLARASGDGYTF.

The rearrangement uses TRBV28 and TRBJ2-3; 8 positions agree with TRBD1. Trimming took 6 bases from V and 4 from J; bases not matched to a gene: 6. CDR1 MDHEN and CDR2 SYDVKM come from the germline V gene. This CDR3 has 14 residues. The chain's CDR3 is CASSRGTGSDTQYF. Here the CDR3 DNA reads TGTGCCAGCAGCCGAGGGACAGGTTCAGATACGCAGTATTTT.

This clonotype came up a few times. CDR3: CASSQDGQSSSYNEQFF. For the CDR3, the DNA is TGCGCCAGCAGCCAAGACGGGCAATCGAGCTCCTACAATGAGCAGTTCTTC. The chain has TRBV4-3 and TRBJ2-1; D gene ambiguous. Trimming took off 0 bases at V and 0 bases at J, with 12 bases between the two ends. CDR1 and CDR2 from the germline V gene are LGHNA and YSLEER. This CDR3 comprises 17 residues.

The chain recombines TRBV10-3 with TRBJ2-6; TRBD1 matches 8 bases. The germline gives CDR1 ENHRY, CDR2 SYGVKD. The CDR3 covers 18 residues. V lost 6 bases, J lost 0 bases, and 10 bases stayed unmatched. The DNA of the CDR3 is TGTGCCATCAGATTGGACAGGGCAAGGGACTCTGGGGCCAACGTCCTGACTTTC. Amino acids: CAIRLDRARDSGANVLTF.

This clonotype was observed at least ten times. The chain links TRBV14 to TRBJ2-5; 9 bases map to TRBD1. From germline, CDR1 is SGHDN and CDR2 FVKESK. V lost 3 bases to trimming and J lost 3 bases; unmatched junction nucleotides: 11. This CDR3 comprises 17 residues. The CDR3, as DNA: TGTGCCAGCAGCCATGGTCGGGGGACAGGGTTAAAAGAGACCCAGTACTTC. It codes for CASSHGRGTGLKETQYF.

This clonotype was counted a few times. The V call is TRBV19, the J call TRBJ1-5, with a possible D match to TRBD1 (5 bases). V was pared by 7 bases and J by 11 bases, with 18 bases between. Germline loops: CDR1 LNHDA, CDR2 SQIVND (reference sequence). The CDR3 loop spans 13 amino acids. The CDR3 protein is CASTSGPRGTQHF. The CDR3 DNA sequence: TGTGCCAGTACCTCCGGGCCGCGGGGGACCCAGCATTTT.

This rearrangement joins TRBV30 to TRBJ2-7, with D perhaps TRBD1 (6 bases). CDR1 GTSNPN and CDR2 SVGIG come from the germline V gene (reference sequence). Trimming pared 0 bases from V and 4 bases from J, leaving 16 bases between. The CDR3 runs to 15 residues. CDR3 region: CAWSVTLWTVYEQYF. The CDR3 region has the DNA TGTGCCTGGAGTGTAACCCTTTGGACAGTTTACGAGCAGTACTTC.

The gene calls are TRBV2 and TRBJ2-1; D gene unclear. The CDR3 runs 14 residues. Germline V gene lookup returns CDR1 SNHLY and CDR2 FYNNEI. Trimming removed 11 bases at V and 2 bases at J, with 16 bases between. CDR3 protein: CARSRGRTYNEQFF. As DNA, the CDR3 is TGTGCCCGCTCCAGAGGAAGGACCTACAATGAGCAGTTCTTC. Combining the CDR3 with reference TRBV2 and TRBJ2-1 gives the whole variable domain EPEVTQTPSHQVTQMGQEVILRCVPISNHLYFYWYRQILGQKVEFLVSFYNNEISEKSEIFDDQFSVERPDGSNFTLKIRSTKLEDSAMYFCARSRGRTYNEQFFGPGTRLTVL.

V is TRBV20-1 and J is TRBJ1-2, with D maybe TRBD1 (6 bases). Germline CDR1 reads DFQATT; CDR2 reads SNEGSKA (reference sequence). V was trimmed by 3 bases and J by 2 bases, leaving 16 bases between them. The CDR3 extends over 15 amino acids. CDR3: CSASKGHTINYGYTF. For the CDR3, the DNA is TGCAGTGCTAGTAAGGGACATACCATAAACTATGGCTACACCTTC.

This clonotype has a count of ten or more. The chain uses TRBV7-2 and TRBJ2-1; 11 bases are a match to TRBD2. The CDR3 has 17 amino acids. Germline V gives CDR1 SGHTA, CDR2 FQGNSA. V lost 6 bases to trimming and J lost 5 bases; unmatched junction nucleotides: 12. The CDR3 region has the DNA TGTGCCAGCAGTCCGACTAGCGGGACGGCATTTAACAATGAGCAGTTCTTC. This codes for CASSPTSGTAFNNEQFF.

This clonotype was seen a handful of times. V and J are TRBV3-1 and TRBJ1-2, with a possible D match to TRBD1 (6 bases). Germline assignment: CDR1 LGHDT and CDR2 YNNKEL (reference sequence). This CDR3 is built from 15 residues. Between the trimmed V and J ends, which lost 1 base and 4 bases, there was a span of 13 bases. CDR3 protein: CASSQVFGGLYGYTF. The CDR3 coding sequence is TGTGCCAGCAGCCAAGTTTTCGGGGGCCTCTATGGCTACACCTTC.

This chain joins TRBV5-6 and TRBJ2-7; 9 nucleotides match TRBD2. V lost 2 bases to trimming and J lost 3 bases; unmatched junction nucleotides: 6. The CDR3 consists of 15 residues. The germline gives CDR1 SGHDT, CDR2 YYEEEE. The CDR3 here is CASSFRKAGGYEQYF. The CDR3 DNA is TGTGCCAGCAGCTTCCGGAAAGCGGGGGGCTACGAGCAGTACTTC.

As to this clonotype: A much larger clone differs by one base, so this may be a read error. In this CDR3 the conserved last residue, phenylalanine or tryptophan, is missing, so a read error is likely. For the CDR3, the DNA is TGTGCCAGCAGTTTCTCGGGGAAGAACTATGGCTACACCTTA. Translating gives CASSFSGKNYGYTL. The chain joins TRBV28 to TRBJ1-2; D ambiguous. Germline V gene sequence: CDR1 MDHEN, CDR2 SYDVKM. This CDR3 contains 14 residues. V lost 3 bases and J 2 bases, leaving 10 bases between the germline ends.

This clonotype was seen a few times. The gene calls are TRBV18 and TRBJ2-1; 9 nucleotides align to TRBD2. In germline, CDR1 is KGHSH, CDR2 LQKENI. The V and J ends lost 4 bases and 0 bases, in that order; junction bases with no gene match: 1. The CDR3 is 15 residues long. CDR3 region: CASSRSGGSYNEQFF. Written as DNA, the CDR3 is TGTGCCAGCTCACGTAGCGGGGGCTCCTACAATGAGCAGTTCTTC.

This clonotype occurred many times. The V and J genes are TRBV4-3 and TRBJ2-7, with D possibly matching TRBD1 (5 bases). In germline, CDR1 is LGHNA, CDR2 YSLEER. The CDR3 runs 14 residues. V dropped 0 bases and J dropped 5 bases, with 11 bases sitting between them. The CDR3 region is CASSQDRLGDEQYF. CDR3 DNA: TGCGCCAGCAGCCAAGATCGGTTAGGGGACGAGCAGTACTTC.

This clonotype was picked up a small number of times. The genes are TRBV20-1 and TRBJ2-7; TRBD1 agrees at 7 bases. Germline V gene lookup returns CDR1 DFQATT and CDR2 SNEGSKA (reference sequence). With 0 bases clipped from V and 2 bases from J, the junction kept 10 bases outside the gene matches. The CDR3 runs 16 residues. DNA of the CDR3: TGCAGTGCTAGAGACCTCCAGACAGGGATCCCCTACGAGCAGTACTTC. Its protein is CSARDLQTGIPYEQYF.

The chain has TRBV30 and TRBJ2-1, with D uncertain. This CDR3 region has 14 residues. Between the trimmed V and J ends, which lost 1 base and 3 bases, there was a span of 10 bases. Per the germline V gene, CDR1 is GTSNPN and CDR2 is SVGIG (reference sequence). CDR3 sequence (DNA): TGTGCCTGGAGTGAAGTAGGGATCTACAATGAGCAGTTCTTC. Encoded protein: CAWSEVGIYNEQFF.

The chain joins TRBV12-3 or TRBV12-4 to TRBJ2-7, with no clear D. The CDR3 is 15 amino acids. V lost 4 bases and J lost 2, with 15 bases in between. The CDR3 bases are TGTGCCAGCAGTTCGAACACAGAACAGCCCTACGAGCAGTACTTC. Its translation: CASSSNTEQPYEQYF.

This clonotype was counted ten times or more. The gene calls are TRBV5-8 and TRBJ2-1, with 8 positions matching TRBD1. This CDR3 comprises 15 residues. CDR1 and CDR2 from the germline V gene are SGHTS and YDEGEE. The V gene end was trimmed by 1 base and the J gene end by 7 bases; junction bases not matched to a gene: 7. The CDR3 DNA follows: TGTGCCAGCAGCTTGACCAGACAGGGGTGGAATGAGCAGTTCTTC. Its protein is CASSLTRQGWNEQFF.

CDR3 sequence reads: CASSSTPTGSHEQYF. The CDR3 DNA is TGTGCCAGCAGCTCCACCCCGACAGGGAGTCACGAGCAGTACTTC. V and J are TRBV7-3 and TRBJ2-7; 7 bases agree with TRBD1. This CDR3 is 15 amino acids long. Germline V gene lookup returns CDR1 SGHTA and CDR2 FQGTGA. Germline trimming cut 4 bases from V and 5 bases from J; bases unmatched to any gene: 11.

This clonotype was seen a few times. DNA for the CDR3: TGCGCCAGCAGCTTGTTGATGGGACCTAATGAAAAACTGTTTTTT. Protein sequence: CASSLLMGPNEKLFF. The chain links TRBV5-1 to TRBJ1-4, with a tentative D call TRBD1 (5 bases). CDR3 length: 15 amino acids. Trimming took off 1 base at V and 3 bases at J, with 10 bases between the two ends. Germline lookup yields CDR1 SGHRS and CDR2 YFSETQ.